Listed below are T cell receptor beta chains from one sample, sequenced in a study of chronic HIV infection and antiretroviral therapy. MiXCR was run by TCRdb on the 5' RACE reads, yielding one entry per CDR3 protein. The sample consists of 40,000 or so distinct CDR3 sequences, about 7.4% of them appearing once. Sequenced material: peripheral blood. These receptors were taken from an adult who had HIV and had not received antiretroviral therapy, or was an uninfected healthy control (not recorded which). CDR3s include the opening cysteine and the closing phenylalanine or tryptophan. The order of the fields is V gene, J gene, clone size, D gene, CDR3 DNA, CDR3 protein. D genes are given only for firm matches. Size tells how often a clone was seen (once, few, many) or the class of an expanded clone, and some rows leave it out.

TRBV2	TRBJ2-2	NA	NA	TGTGCCAGCAGTCGACTGGTTGTGGGGGAGCTGTTTTTT	CASSRLVVGELFF
TRBV2	TRBJ1-1	NA	NA	TGTGCCAGCTCAGGCGGGACAAGTATGAACACTGAAGCTTTCTTT	CASSGGTSMNTEAFF
TRBV29-1	TRBJ1-1	few	TRBD1	TGCAGCGAACAGGGGTCAGGTGAAGCTTTCTTT	CSEQGSGEAFF
TRBV28	TRBJ2-7	many	NA	TGTGCCAGCAGTTTCGGAGGGGGCTCCTACGAGCAGTACTTC	CASSFGGGSYEQYF
TRBV29-1	TRBJ2-1	medium-sized	TRBD2	TGCAGCGTTGAAGGACCCAGGGAGGGGTACAATGAGCAGTTCTTC	CSVEGPREGYNEQFF
TRBV20-1	TRBJ1-1	NA	NA	TGCAGTGCTAGAGACGGAGGGGGGACCCTTACTGAAACTTTCTTT	CSARDGGGTLTETFF
TRBV7-9	TRBJ1-4	few	NA	TGTGCCAGCAGCCAAGAGGTACTGTTTTTT	CASSQEVLFF
TRBV4-1	TRBJ1-2	many	NA	TGCGCCAGCAGCCAGGGCGGGGCGTCCCGTGGCTACACCTTC	CASSQGGASRGYTF
TRBV29-1	TRBJ2-2	many	TRBD1	TGCAGCGTCCAGGGAGCAGGGGGCTTGAACACCGGGGAGCTGTTTTTT	CSVQGAGGLNTGELFF
TRBV7-9	TRBJ1-1	many	TRBD1	TGTGCCAGCAGATTCACAGGGGTAACGGCTGAAGCTTTCTTT	CASRFTGVTAEAFF
TRBV6-2/TRBV6-3	TRBJ1-5	few	TRBD1	TGTGCCAGCAGGACTCGACAGGGGGCTAATCAGCCCCAGCATTTT	CASRTRQGANQPQHF
TRBV15	TRBJ2-3	many	NA	TGTGCCACCAGCAGAAGGCAGCTCCCAGATACGCAGTATTTT	CATSRRQLPDTQYF
TRBV28	TRBJ2-7	many	NA	TGTGCCAGCAGTTTAATGAGCTACGGTTCGTACGAGCAGTACTTC	CASSLMSYGSYEQYF
TRBV5-1	TRBJ2-1	NA	TRBD2	TGCGCCAGCAGTACCGGGACTACCTACAATGAGCAGTTCTTC	CASSTGTTYNEQFF
TRBV29-1	TRBJ2-2	NA	NA	TGCAGCGTTGGGACACGGTCCTCCGGGGAGCTGTTTTTT	CSVGTRSSGELFF
TRBV10-3	TRBJ2-7	NA	NA	TGTGCCATCAGTGACCCCCTCTTGGGCTCCTACGAGCAGTACTTC	CAISDPLLGSYEQYF